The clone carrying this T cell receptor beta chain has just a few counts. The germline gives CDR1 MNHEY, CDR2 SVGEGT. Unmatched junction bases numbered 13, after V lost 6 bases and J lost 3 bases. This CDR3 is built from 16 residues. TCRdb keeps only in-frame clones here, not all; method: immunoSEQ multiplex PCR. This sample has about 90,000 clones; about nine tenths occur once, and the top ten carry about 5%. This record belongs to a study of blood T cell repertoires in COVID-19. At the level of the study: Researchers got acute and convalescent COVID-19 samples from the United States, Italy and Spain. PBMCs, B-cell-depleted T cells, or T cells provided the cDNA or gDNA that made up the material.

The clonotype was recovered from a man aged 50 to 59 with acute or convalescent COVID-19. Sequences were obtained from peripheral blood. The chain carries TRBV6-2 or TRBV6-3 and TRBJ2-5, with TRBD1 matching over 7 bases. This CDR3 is CASSTITGAPKETQYF. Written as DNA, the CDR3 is TGTGCCAGCAGCACCATCACAGGGGCCCCAAAAGAGACCCAGTACTTC.